The clone carrying this T cell receptor beta chain occurred many times. Time point given: newly diagnosed GD, antithyroid drugs for less than 3 months. From RNA extracted from PBMCs, the TCR library was made. Investigators prepared the TCR beta libraries by applying iRepertoire HTBI primers and Arm-PCR of CDR3 regions. Each CDR3 protein gets one entry after TCRdb re-called the multiplex PCR reads with MiXCR. Of about 220,000 distinct CDR3 sequences listed, roughly 19% were seen once; the top ten hold roughly 10%. This sample was included in a study of regulatory T cells in long-lasting Graves disease. Germline V gene sequence: CDR1 SEHNR, CDR2 FQNEAQ (reference sequence). V lost 1 base and J lost 6, with 12 bases in between. The CDR3 is 14 amino acids. The same data also contributed to another study, on T cells in Graves' hyperthyroidism and ophthalmopathy.

The source material was peripheral blood mononuclear cells (PBMCs), sampled at new diagnosis, from a patient treated with antithyroid drugs. V usage is TRBV7-9 and J usage is TRBJ2-5; D ambiguous. The TCR originated in a woman aged 25 to 39 with Graves disease. CDR3 region: CASSLGPRAKTQYF. In DNA, the CDR3 is TGTGCCAGCAGCTTAGGGCCCCGGGCAAAGACCCAGTACTTC.